This T cell receptor (beta chain) was obtained from a study of shared clonotypes between healthy human individuals. Whole-study findings and limits: Blood was the sole source, and tissue repertoires probably differ. Few donors limited the genetic and exposure-history diversity represented. A reduction in generation probabilities was seen for non-shared clonotypes relative to those shared by all four donors. Inspection by rarefaction showed sorted-subset sequencing to be incomplete despite large depth.

Per the germline V gene, CDR1 is SGDLS and CDR2 is YYNGEE. CDR3 length equals 17 residues. Trimming cost V 4 bases and J 4 bases, with 24 bases left between them. As to this clone: The antigen remains undetermined.

Cells designated naive CD8 were CD45RO-negative and were positively selected for CCR7, with terminally differentiated effector memory CD45RA+ cells excluded. Here immunoSEQ multiplex PCR was the method, and the copy in TCRdb shows in-frame clones only, minus some. The table includes approximately 2,200,000 clones, about 92% detected once. Input material: naive CD8+ T cells from PBMCs. The chain has TRBV9 and TRBJ2-7; no clear D gene. The sequence was collected from a man aged 18 to 29 in good health. Some clones in this sample may be carry-over from other donors' samples. Here the CDR3 DNA reads TGTGCCAGCAGCCCCCGAGAAGTGGAACTCCCGGTTTACGAGCAGTACTTC. Translated, it gives CASSPREVELPVYEQYF. The variable domain in full, completed from reference TRBV9 and TRBJ2-7, reads DSGVTQTPKHLITATGQRVTLRCSPRSGDLSVYWYQQSLDQGLQFLIQYYNGEERAKGNILERFSAQQFPDLHSELNLSSLELGDSALYFCASSPREVELPVYEQYFGPGTRLTVT.